These T cell receptor beta chains were read from a single sample in a study of cytomegalovirus exposure and HLA in healthy donors. The protocol was immunoSEQ multiplex PCR, while the TCRdb copy is restricted to in-frame clones and leaves out a portion. The sample carries around 190,000 clones, around 83% recorded once. The sample taken for sequencing was PBMCs. The origin of the receptors is a girl aged 2-10 years in good health and CMV-seropositive. Each CDR3 is given with its conserved first and last residue. Each record gives: V gene, J gene, D gene, clone size, CDR3 protein, CDR3 DNA. D genes are given only for firm matches. Only part of the rows carry a size: once, few, many, or a class if the clone is expanded.

>TRBV5-1|TRBJ1-1|NA|few
CASSPSGDTEAFF
TGCGCCAGCAGCCCTTCGGGGGACACTGAAGCTTTCTTT
>TRBV19|TRBJ1-1|NA|NA
CASSSYPPPARVNTEAFF
TGTGCCAGTAGTTCCTATCCCCCTCCGGCCAGGGTGAACACTGAAGCTTTCTTT
>TRBV5-1|TRBJ1-5|NA|NA
CASSLIDSYNQPQHF
TGCGCCAGCAGCTTGATCGACAGCTACAATCAGCCCCAGCATTTT
>TRBV11-3|TRBJ2-1|TRBD2|NA
CASSPSGVPFF
TGTGCCAGCAGCCCTAGCGGCGTTCCGTTCTTC
>TRBV6-5|TRBJ2-3|NA|few
CASSYRRGTDTQYF
TGTGCCAGCAGTTACAGGAGAGGCACAGATACGCAGTATTTT
>TRBV6-1|TRBJ2-7|NA|NA
CASSFNGLSYEQYF
TGTGCCAGCAGCTTCAACGGTCTCTCCTACGAGCAGTACTTC
>TRBV19|TRBJ1-5|NA|NA
CASRRGIEKDRNQPQHF
TGTGCCTCCCGTCGAGGGATCGAAAAAGACCGCAATCAGCCCCAGCATTTT
>TRBV18|TRBJ2-7|NA|NA
CASSPLQLREQYF
TGTGCCAGCTCACCATTACAGCTTCGGGAGCAGTACTTC
>TRBV6-5|TRBJ2-7|NA|NA
CASSKRVATYEQYF
TGTGCCAGCAGTAAGCGGGTGGCAACCTACGAGCAGTACTTC
>TRBV19|TRBJ1-6|TRBD1|NA
CASSSRDRGGSPLHF
TGTGCCAGTAGTTCCCGGGACAGGGGAGGGTCACCCCTCCACTTT